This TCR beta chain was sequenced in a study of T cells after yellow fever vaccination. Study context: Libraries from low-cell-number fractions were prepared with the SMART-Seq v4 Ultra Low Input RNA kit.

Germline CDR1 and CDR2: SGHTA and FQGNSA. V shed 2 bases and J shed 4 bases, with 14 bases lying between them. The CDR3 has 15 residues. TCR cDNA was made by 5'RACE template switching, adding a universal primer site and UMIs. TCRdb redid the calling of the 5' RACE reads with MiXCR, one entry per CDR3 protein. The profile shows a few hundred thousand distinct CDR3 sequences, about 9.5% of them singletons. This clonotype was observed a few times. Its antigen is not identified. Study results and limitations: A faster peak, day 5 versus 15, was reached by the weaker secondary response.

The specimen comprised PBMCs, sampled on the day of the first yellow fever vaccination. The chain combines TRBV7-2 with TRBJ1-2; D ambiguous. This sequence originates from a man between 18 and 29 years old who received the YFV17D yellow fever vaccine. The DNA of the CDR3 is TGTGCCAGCAGCTTATCCCCCCCGGACGCCTATGGCTACACCTTC. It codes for CASSLSPPDAYGYTF.